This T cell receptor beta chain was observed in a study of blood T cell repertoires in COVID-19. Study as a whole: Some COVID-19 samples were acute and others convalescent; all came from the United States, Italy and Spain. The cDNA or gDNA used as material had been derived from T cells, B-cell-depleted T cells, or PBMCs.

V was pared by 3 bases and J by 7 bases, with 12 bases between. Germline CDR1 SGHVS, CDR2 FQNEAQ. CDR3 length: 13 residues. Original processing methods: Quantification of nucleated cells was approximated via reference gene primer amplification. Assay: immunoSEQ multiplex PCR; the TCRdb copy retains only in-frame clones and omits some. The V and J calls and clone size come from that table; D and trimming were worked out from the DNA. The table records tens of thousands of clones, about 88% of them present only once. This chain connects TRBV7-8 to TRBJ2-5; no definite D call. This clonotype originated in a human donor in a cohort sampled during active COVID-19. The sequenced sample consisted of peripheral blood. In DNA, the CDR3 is TGTGCCAGCAGCTTGAGGATAGTGTGGACCCAGTACTTC. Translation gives CASSLRIVWTQYF.